This T cell receptor beta chain was captured in a study of blood T cell repertoires in COVID-19. Study-wide background: Material from acute and convalescent COVID-19 was sourced from the United States, Italy and Spain. Sources were T cells, B-cell-depleted T cells, or PBMCs; the material itself was cDNA or gDNA.

In the authors' workflow: Amplification of reference gene primers provided the estimated nucleated cell counts. The assay was immunoSEQ multiplex PCR, and TCRdb's table has in-frame clones only and misses some. D and trimming come from the DNA, and the V and J calls and clone size come from that table. The sample carries approximately 68,000 clones, about nine tenths recorded once. Germline V gene sequence: CDR1 ENHRY, CDR2 SYGVKD. The CDR3 is 14 residues long. V trimming: 6 bases; J trimming: 4 bases; junction bases outside the gene matches: 7. Sequenced: peripheral blood. The chain is built from TRBV10-3 and TRBJ2-3; 7 bases agree with TRBD2. The receptor comes from a man in his 70s with active or convalescent COVID-19. The DNA for the CDR3 is TGTGCCATCAGCGCGCGGGAGTACGCAGATACGCAGTATTTT. Translating it yields CAISAREYADTQYF.